This TCR beta chain was recorded in a study of CD8+ T cells in alopecia areata. Study in general: Treated patients were dosed with oral tofacitinib, taking 5 to 10 mg twice daily.

Germline V gene data show CDR1 as SGHRS and CDR2 as YFSETQ. V gave up 3 bases and J gave up 4 bases, with 5 bases separating them. This CDR3 spans 13 amino acids. Comments on this clone: Its antigen remains unknown.

Noted treatment: oral pan-JAK inhibitor, 5-10 mg twice daily. Study-level results: Under tofacitinib, numerous expanded lesional clonotypes remained detectable in scalp and blood.

In each case, RNA was isolated and then reverse transcribed into cDNA as the sequencing template. Produced via immunoSEQ multiplex PCR; TCRdb's table is partial and in-frame only. The sample lists about 100,000 clones; roughly two fifths were seen once. The receptor comes from a human donor with alopecia areata. Sequencing was performed on CD8+ T cells sorted from blood, taken at week 24, from a patient treated with tofacitinib. The chain combines TRBV5-1 with TRBJ2-6; no firm D call. CDR3 sequence: CASSSTGANVLTF. DNA of the CDR3: TGCGCCAGCAGCTCTACAGGGGCCAACGTCCTGACTTTC.